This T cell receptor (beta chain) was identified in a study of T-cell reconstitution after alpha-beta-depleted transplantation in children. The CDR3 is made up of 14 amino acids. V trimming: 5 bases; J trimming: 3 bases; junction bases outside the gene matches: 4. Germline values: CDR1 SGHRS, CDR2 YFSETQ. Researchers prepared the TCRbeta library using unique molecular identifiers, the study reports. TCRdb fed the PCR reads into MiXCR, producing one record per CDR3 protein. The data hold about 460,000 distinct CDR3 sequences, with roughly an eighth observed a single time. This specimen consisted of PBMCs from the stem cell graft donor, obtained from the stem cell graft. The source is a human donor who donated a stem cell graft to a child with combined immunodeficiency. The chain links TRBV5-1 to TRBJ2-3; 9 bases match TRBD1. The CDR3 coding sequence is TGCGCCAGCAGAGACGGACAGGGGACAGATACGCAGTATTTT. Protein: CASRDGQGTDTQYF. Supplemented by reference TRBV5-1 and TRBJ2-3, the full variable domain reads KAGVTQTPRYLIKTRGQQVTLSCSPISGHRSVSWYQQTPGQGLQFLFEYFSETQRNKGNFPGRFSGRQFSNSRSEMNVSTLELGDSALYLCASRDGQGTDTQYFGPGTRLTVL.